This T cell receptor beta chain came from a study of shared clonotypes between healthy human individuals (dated by TCRdb to the early 2020s). Describing the broader study: The cohort included three men and two women between 18 and 49 years of age. To increase sequencing depth and limit assay-specific biases, TCR repertoire library preparation and sequencing were carried out by different laboratories using diverse techniques. Per donor, leukapheresis produced somewhere between about 0.9 and 9.5 billion PBMCs. For each donor, three plates each were used for CD4 naive and CD4 memory, two plates were used for CD8 naive, and one plate was used for CD8 memory. To estimate repertoire size and how much clonotype sharing occurs between individuals, the study deeply sequenced the blood TCR repertoires of several healthy adults.

A single count supports this clone. The antigen it recognizes is unknown. No base quality values were provided; no much bigger clone lies one nucleotide off. The study at large found these results: Sampling was restricted to blood, and TCR repertoires in tissues likely differ from the TCR repertoires found in blood. Incomplete sequencing was indicated by rarefaction of sorted-subset datasets, despite the large sequencing depth. Higher generation probabilities were observed for clonotypes shared by all four sorted-subset donors than for non-shared clonotypes. When several donors were compared, the shared fraction of clonotypes was around 5.1% for naive CD4, 3% to 4% for naive CD8, roughly 2.5% for memory CD4, and approximately 0.4% for memory CD8. The genetic and exposure-history diversity represented was limited by the small number of donors. Naive subsets generally had larger estimated clonotype richness than memory subsets. Based on pairwise subsampling, the degree of clonotype sharing among donors was expected to be affected by sequencing depth.

TCR CDR3 regions were amplified from genomic DNA by multiplex PCR using the deep immunoSEQ assay. Genomic DNA extracted from each cell subset was distributed evenly over all wells of several immunoSEQ 96-well plates, and each plate served as one replicate. For sorted subsets, around 200 ng genomic DNA, equal to 30,000 or so T cell genomes, was loaded into each replicate PCR. Purified libraries were measured with a Qubit 3.0 fluorometer, size-checked on a Bioanalyzer 2100, and measured again with the KAPA Library Quantification kit. Every immunoSEQ 96-well plate was sequenced on a dedicated single-read 150-cycle Illumina NextSeq 550 flow cell. Under the source paper's analysis protocol: Because the immunoSEQ output included only junctional sequences and no quality scores, the filtering could not be the same as the filtering used for full-length reads. To assign V/J genes and CDR3, sequences were annotated against IMGT germline references using PyIR, a Python wrapper for IgBLAST v1.9. Reads were removed for weak V/J assignments (E-value above 1e-6), missing CDR3, stop codons, out-of-frame junctions, or ambiguous translated residues. A V3J clonotype was defined by an identical inferred V gene, J gene, and CDR3 amino acid sequence. The percentage overlap between two repertoires was calculated by dividing the number of shared unique clonotypes by the size of the smaller repertoire. Three approaches were used to assess repertoire richness: RTK rarefaction, the Chao1 estimator, and Recon v2.1 estimates of unobserved clonotypes. Generation probabilities for all TCRbeta clonotypes obtained by the gDNA method from a handful of donors were computed using OLGA. This immuneACCESS table, as held by TCRdb, lists in-frame sequences with V and J called but not all clones. Of the missing ones, under half trace to an unresolved V gene in checked studies; the others have no known cause. The V and J calls and clone size are taken from that table; D and trimming were inferred from the DNA. This sample gives 2 million or so clones in total; roughly 94% of them show up just once. 0.1% to 0.15% of the sample lies in the top ten.

Deletion took 6 bases off V and 7 bases off J, with a span of 7 bases between the germline ends. The CDR1 and CDR2 encoded by the germline V gene are MNHNS and SASEGT. From cysteine to phenylalanine, the CDR3 is 11 amino acids long. Here the CDR3 DNA is all that survives: 33 bases in frame from base 1. The donors were healthy, HIV-negative adults with no recently reported acute infections or vaccinations. Every donor was a Caucasian adult living in Nashville, Tennessee, USA. CD4+ T cells were enriched by magnetic negative selection; naive cells were then positively selected on CD45RA, and the negative fraction formed the memory subset. Blood was obtained by leukapheresis, after which PBMCs were separated by Ficoll-Histopaque density gradient centrifugation and cryopreserved in liquid nitrogen vapor phase. Analytical flow cytometry was used to check the purity and quantity of every magnetically sorted T cell population. Genomic DNA was isolated from each sorted fraction and quantified by UV absorbance on a Nanodrop 2000c.

The rearranged segments are TRBV6-1 and TRBJ1-5; no D segment can be confidently identified. The origin of this receptor is a man aged 18 to 29 in good health. Sequencing was carried out using naive CD4+ T cells sorted from blood. Interpreted using the paper, the cell subset or site label stands for: CD45RA+ positively selected. The sequenced DNA is TGTGCCAGCAGGACGGACCAGCCCCAGCATTTT. The encoded protein is CASRTDQPQHF.